The clone carrying this T cell receptor (beta chain) was detected ten times or more. The target antigen is unknown. From the 5' RACE reads, TCRdb called clonotypes with MiXCR, one entry per CDR3 protein. The sample shows over 550,000 distinct CDR3 sequences, around 7.5% of them seen only once. This sample is part of a study of identical twins. The germline gives CDR1 SGHRS, CDR2 YFSETQ. CDR3 length equals 14 residues. Trimming took 8 bases from V and 0 from J; bases not matched to a gene: 4. General study results and limits: For cord blood, abundant beta clonotypes had fewer insertions, unlike memory repertoires, which showed none. A partial confounding effect on zero-insertion analyses could come from invariant MAIT and iNKT cells.

Among all donors, each was a healthy Caucasian. These same data were also listed under a study on yellow fever vaccine responses in identical twins.

Sequencing was performed on PBMCs. The genes are TRBV5-1 and TRBJ2-2; TRBD1 matches 7 bases. The receptor was derived from a young woman in good health. CDR3 DNA: TGCGCCAGTGGGACAGCCCCGAACACCGGGGAGCTGTTTTTT. Translated, it gives CASGTAPNTGELFF.